This T cell receptor beta chain originates from a study of T cell changes during pregnancy in multiple sclerosis. Assay used: immunoSEQ multiplex PCR; TCRdb lists only in-frame clones, some missing. Of about 51,000 clones listed, 94% are singletons. The CDR3 extends over 16 amino acids. Germline V gives CDR1 SGHDT, CDR2 YYEEEE. Trimming took 5 bases from V and 2 from J; bases not matched to a gene: 11. Sample: CD4+ T cells from peripheral blood mononuclear cells, taken in the second trimester of pregnancy. The source is a female donor with multiple sclerosis, enrolled in a pregnancy study. The chain joins TRBV5-6 to TRBJ2-7; TRBD1 matches at 9 bases. The CDR3 here is CASSALSGTGTYEQYF. The CDR3 region has the DNA TGTGCCAGCAGTGCCCTCTCCGGGACAGGGACCTACGAGCAGTACTTC.